The next 23 T cell receptor beta chains were all read from a single sample in a study of blood T cell repertoires in COVID-19. Produced via immunoSEQ multiplex PCR; TCRdb's table is partial and in-frame only. The table lists 95,000 to 120,000 clones, about 85% of them singletons, with 3.4% in the top ten. Material for sequencing was peripheral blood. Receptors were obtained from a man aged 40-49 years with acute or convalescent COVID-19.

About this clone: The sample has other DNA sequences that encode this CDR3 too. The chain combines TRBV15 with TRBJ2-7; maybe TRBD1 (6 bases). Trimming left V 0 bases short and J 2 bases short, with 8 bases between. The CDR3 contains 14 residues. Per the germline V gene, CDR1 is LNHNV and CDR2 is YYDKDF (reference sequence). The CDR3 region has the DNA TGTGCCACCAGCAGAGACAGGGGAGCCTACGAGCAGTACTTC. Translation: CATSRDRGAYEQYF.

The chain joins TRBV14 to TRBJ1-2; D might be TRBD1 (5 bases). Germline V gene lookup returns CDR1 SGHDN and CDR2 FVKESK. This CDR3 has 13 amino acids. V dropped 3 bases and J dropped 4 bases, with 9 bases sitting between them. In DNA form, the CDR3 reads TGTGCCAGCAGCCAGTACGGGGGCTATGGCTACACCTTC. The encoded protein is CASSQYGGYGYTF.

The genes are TRBV4-2 and TRBJ1-1; D gene uncertain. The CDR3 covers 14 residues. The ends were cut back, 4 bases at V and 6 bases at J, with 15 bases in the middle. CDR1 and CDR2 (germline): LGHNA, YNFKEQ. For the CDR3, the DNA is TGTGCCAGCAGCCCTCCCCGGCAGGCCTCTGAAGCTTTCTTT. Encoded protein: CASSPPRQASEAFF.

This chain uses TRBV5-4 with TRBJ2-1; TRBD2 aligns across 9 bases. The J segment lost 9 bases and the V segment lost 3 bases, leaving 13 bases of the junction unmatched. The CDR3 spans 16 residues. Looked up from germline, CDR1 is SGHNT and CDR2 is YYREEE (reference sequence). The CDR3 bases are TGTGCCAGCAGCTCCACCGGGGGGCAGCGGGGGGTTGAGCAGTTCTTC. Translating it yields CASSSTGGQRGVEQFF.

The J gene is TRBJ1-2, the V gene TRBV3-1 (or the pseudogene TRBV3-2); 7 bases line up with TRBD1. The V gene's germline CDR1 is LGHDT and CDR2 YNNKEL (reference sequence). Trimming removed 2 bases from V and 7 bases from J; junction bases left unmatched: 4. CDR3 length: 13 amino acids. The CDR3 region is CASSQTDRAGYTF. Here the CDR3 DNA reads TGTGCCAGCAGCCAAACAGACAGGGCTGGCTACACCTTC.

CDR3 loop: CASSHAGPYNEQFF. DNA for the CDR3: TGCGCCAGCAGCCATGCAGGGCCCTACAATGAGCAGTTCTTC. The V and J genes are TRBV4-1 and TRBJ2-1, with D possibly matching TRBD1 (5 bases). Germline V gene lookup returns CDR1 MGHRA and CDR2 YSYEKL. The CDR3 runs 14 residues. V was pared by 3 bases and J by 2 bases, with 8 bases between.

The DNA of the CDR3 is TGTGCCAGCAGCGTAGGGGGACAGGATGACATTCAGTACTTC. Protein product: CASSVGGQDDIQYF. V usage is TRBV9 and J usage is TRBJ2-4; TRBD1 matches 8 bases. Germline loops: CDR1 SGDLS, CDR2 YYNGEE. This CDR3 is 14 amino acids long. V trimming: 0 bases; J trimming: 8 bases; junction bases outside the gene matches: 4.

This chain uses TRBV24-1 with TRBJ2-1; unclear D gene. Germline-derived CDR1 and CDR2 are KGHDR and SFDVKD. CDR3 size: 13 residues. V was cut by 4 bases and J by 3 bases, with 6 bases left in between. The chain's CDR3 is CATSDPYYNEQFF. The CDR3 DNA reads as TGTGCCACCAGTGACCCCTACTACAATGAGCAGTTCTTC.

The chain joins TRBV2 to TRBJ1-3; 7 nucleotides align to TRBD1. Germline V gene data show CDR1 as SNHLY and CDR2 as FYNNEI. The length of the CDR3 is 18 residues. V was clipped by 2 bases and J by 0 bases; unmatched bases: 10. CDR3 DNA: TGTGCCAGCAGTGAACTGGACAGGCTCACCATCTCTGGAAACACCATATATTTT. It is translated as CASSELDRLTISGNTIYF.

The chain is built from TRBV10-1 and TRBJ2-7; 9 bases align to TRBD1. This CDR3 comprises 15 residues. Trimming removed 2 bases from V and 4 bases from J; junction bases left unmatched: 6. Germline V gives CDR1 WNHNN, CDR2 SYGVQD (reference sequence). The CDR3 nucleotides are TGCGCCAGCAGTGAGCCGGGACAGGGAATATACGAGCAGTACTTC. The encoded protein is CASSEPGQGIYEQYF.

The chain carries TRBV5-1 and TRBJ2-3; 10 positions match TRBD1. The CDR3 loop spans 15 amino acids. CDR1 is SGHRS, CDR2 YFSETQ, per germline. J gave up 1 base and V 4 bases, and 3 bases lay outside the gene matches. The CDR3 spells CASSRGTGGTDTQYF. In nucleotides, the CDR3 is TGCGCCAGCAGCCGAGGGACAGGGGGCACAGATACGCAGTATTTT.

The chain combines TRBV5-1 with TRBJ1-1; 8 bases match TRBD1. The CDR3 spans 13 residues. Unmatched junction bases numbered 5, after V lost 5 bases and J lost 5 bases. Germline-derived CDR1 and CDR2 are SGHRS and YFSETQ. The CDR3 protein is CASSRTGWTEAFF. The CDR3 bases are TGCGCCAGCAGTCGGACAGGGTGGACTGAAGCTTTCTTT. Full variable domain (outside the CDR3, taken from reference TRBV5-1 and TRBJ1-1): KAGVTQTPRYLIKTRGQQVTLSCSPISGHRSVSWYQQTPGQGLQFLFEYFSETQRNKGNFPGRFSGRQFSNSRSEMNVSTLELGDSALYLCASSRTGWTEAFFGQGTRLTVV.

This clone was picked up one time. The rearrangement links TRBV9 to TRBJ2-7; D is possibly TRBD1 (6 bases). The V gene's germline CDR1 is SGDLS and CDR2 YYNGEE. Trimming left V 4 bases short and J 1 base short, with 15 bases between. CDR3 length: 15 residues. The CDR3 protein is CASSPRDISSYEQYF. CDR3 nucleotides: TGTGCCAGCAGCCCCCGGGACATCTCTTCCTACGAGCAGTACTTC.

The chain uses TRBV5-1 and TRBJ2-5; 8 bases map to TRBD2. CDR1 is SGHRS, CDR2 YFSETQ, per germline. This CDR3 has 13 amino acids. The V gene end was trimmed by 7 bases and the J gene end by 7 bases; junction bases not matched to a gene: 9. The CDR3 here is CASERGGSGTQYF. CDR3 DNA sequence: TGCGCCAGCGAACGGGGGGGATCTGGGACCCAGTACTTC.

This clone was picked up one time. This chain joins TRBV27 and TRBJ1-2, with a weak D call TRBD1 (6 bases). Trimming pared 3 bases from V and 2 bases from J, leaving 16 bases between. The CDR3 totals 16 residues. Germline CDR1 is MNHEY and CDR2 is SMNVEV (reference sequence). CDR3 bases: TGTGCCAGCAGTTTGGTAGTGGGTGGGGGCAACTATGGCTACACCTTC. Its protein is CASSLVVGGGNYGYTF.

J is TRBJ2-7 and V is TRBV10-2; the D is unclear. The V end lost 2 bases, the J end lost 0 bases, and 5 bases lay between the germline ends. The CDR3 runs to 13 residues. Germline values: CDR1 WSHSY, CDR2 SAAADI. This CDR3 reads CASSEASSYEQYF. CDR3 DNA: TGCGCCAGCAGTGAGGCTAGCTCCTACGAGCAGTACTTC.

This chain uses TRBV19 with TRBJ2-2, with D unclear. CDR1 is LNHDA and CDR2 is SQIVND in the germline V gene (reference sequence). The CDR3 sequence is 18 residues long. V was cut by 7 bases and J by 1 base, with 22 bases left in between. CDR3 bases: TGTGCCAGTACCCGACAAGGTTTAGGTTCCGGGAACACCGGGGAGCTGTTTTTT. Amino acids: CASTRQGLGSGNTGELFF.

The chain employs TRBV29-1 and TRBJ1-2; 9 nucleotides line up with TRBD1. Losses at the gene ends were 7 bases for V and 3 bases for J; bases not matched to a gene: 6. Germline CDR1 reads SQVTM; CDR2 reads ANQGSEA. The CDR3 covers 13 residues. CDR3 coding DNA: TGCAGCGCCCCGACAGGGGGTGACTATGGCTACACCTTC. As protein: CSAPTGGDYGYTF.

This chain links TRBV10-3 with TRBJ2-7; 12 nucleotides match TRBD2. Losses at the gene ends were 10 bases for V and 4 bases for J; bases not matched to a gene: 14. This CDR3 contains 16 residues. CDR1 is ENHRY and CDR2 is SYGVKD in the germline V gene. The DNA of the CDR3 is TGTGCCACTCAAGGTTCTAGCGGGGGGGCGTCTTACGAGCAGTACTTC. Its translation is CATQGSSGGASYEQYF.

The chain recombines TRBV15 with TRBJ1-2; 7 bases map to TRBD1. The CDR3 has 18 amino acids. V was pared by 5 bases and J by 0 bases, with 15 bases of the junction left unmatched. Per the germline V gene, CDR1 is LNHNV and CDR2 is YYDKDF (reference sequence). Here the CDR3 DNA reads TGTGCCACCAGCGGGTCCCGGCACTACAGGGGCACTAACTATGGCTACACCTTC. This gives the protein CATSGSRHYRGTNYGYTF. The whole variable domain, filled in from reference TRBV15 and TRBJ1-2, reads DAMVIQNPRYQVTQFGKPVTLSCSQTLNHNVMYWYQQKSSQAPKLLFHYYDKDFNNEADTPDNFQSRRPNTSFCFLDIRSPGLGDTAMYLCATSGSRHYRGTNYGYTFGSGTRLTVV.

The chain carries TRBV11-2 and TRBJ2-2; tentative D call: TRBD2 (5 bases). CDR1 and CDR2 from the germline V gene are SGHAT and FQNNGV. This CDR3 spans 13 amino acids. Trimming cost V 4 bases and J 8 bases, with 11 bases left between them. The CDR3 sequence is CASSSQSGGELFF. CDR3 sequence (DNA): TGTGCCAGCAGCTCCCAATCGGGGGGGGAGCTGTTTTTT.

V is TRBV20-1 and J is TRBJ2-3; weak D call: TRBD1 (5 bases). This CDR3 spans 16 amino acids. The germline V gene encodes CDR1 DFQATT and CDR2 SNEGSKA (reference sequence). Between the trimmed V and J ends, which lost 3 bases and 1 base, there was a span of 17 bases. CDR3 in DNA: TGCAGTGCTAGTAGGGCAGGGTCGGACCGCACAGATACGCAGTATTTT. Residues: CSASRAGSDRTDTQYF.

The chain is built from TRBV20-1 and TRBJ1-1, with D possibly matching TRBD1 (5 bases). V was pared by 5 bases and J by 11 bases, with 15 bases between. The CDR3 runs 11 residues. Per germline, CDR1 DFQATT and CDR2 SNEGSKA (reference sequence). The CDR3 DNA reads TGCAGTGCTTACAGACAGCCGTCGGCTTTCTTT. Translating gives CSAYRQPSAFF.